This T cell receptor (beta chain) is drawn from a study of PD-1 blockade in mismatch repair-deficient tumors. Germline V gene sequence: CDR1 WSHSY, CDR2 SAAADI. V lost 4 bases and J lost 6; bases outside the gene matches: 5. The CDR3 has 14 amino acids. The assay was immunoSEQ multiplex PCR, and TCRdb's table has in-frame clones only and misses some. The sample lists 80,000 to 130,000 clones; 82% were seen once. TCRs were sequenced from three patients responding to pembrolizumab. In this sample, this clone turned up a few times. The specimen comprised peripheral blood, sampled approximately 35 weeks after starting pembrolizumab. The clonotype comes from an adult with mismatch repair-deficient cancer. This chain joins TRBV10-2 and TRBJ2-1; 8 bases are a match to TRBD2. CDR3 residues: CASSVAGLSNEQFF. CDR3 nucleotide sequence: TGCGCCAGCAGTGTAGCGGGACTAAGCAATGAGCAGTTCTTC.